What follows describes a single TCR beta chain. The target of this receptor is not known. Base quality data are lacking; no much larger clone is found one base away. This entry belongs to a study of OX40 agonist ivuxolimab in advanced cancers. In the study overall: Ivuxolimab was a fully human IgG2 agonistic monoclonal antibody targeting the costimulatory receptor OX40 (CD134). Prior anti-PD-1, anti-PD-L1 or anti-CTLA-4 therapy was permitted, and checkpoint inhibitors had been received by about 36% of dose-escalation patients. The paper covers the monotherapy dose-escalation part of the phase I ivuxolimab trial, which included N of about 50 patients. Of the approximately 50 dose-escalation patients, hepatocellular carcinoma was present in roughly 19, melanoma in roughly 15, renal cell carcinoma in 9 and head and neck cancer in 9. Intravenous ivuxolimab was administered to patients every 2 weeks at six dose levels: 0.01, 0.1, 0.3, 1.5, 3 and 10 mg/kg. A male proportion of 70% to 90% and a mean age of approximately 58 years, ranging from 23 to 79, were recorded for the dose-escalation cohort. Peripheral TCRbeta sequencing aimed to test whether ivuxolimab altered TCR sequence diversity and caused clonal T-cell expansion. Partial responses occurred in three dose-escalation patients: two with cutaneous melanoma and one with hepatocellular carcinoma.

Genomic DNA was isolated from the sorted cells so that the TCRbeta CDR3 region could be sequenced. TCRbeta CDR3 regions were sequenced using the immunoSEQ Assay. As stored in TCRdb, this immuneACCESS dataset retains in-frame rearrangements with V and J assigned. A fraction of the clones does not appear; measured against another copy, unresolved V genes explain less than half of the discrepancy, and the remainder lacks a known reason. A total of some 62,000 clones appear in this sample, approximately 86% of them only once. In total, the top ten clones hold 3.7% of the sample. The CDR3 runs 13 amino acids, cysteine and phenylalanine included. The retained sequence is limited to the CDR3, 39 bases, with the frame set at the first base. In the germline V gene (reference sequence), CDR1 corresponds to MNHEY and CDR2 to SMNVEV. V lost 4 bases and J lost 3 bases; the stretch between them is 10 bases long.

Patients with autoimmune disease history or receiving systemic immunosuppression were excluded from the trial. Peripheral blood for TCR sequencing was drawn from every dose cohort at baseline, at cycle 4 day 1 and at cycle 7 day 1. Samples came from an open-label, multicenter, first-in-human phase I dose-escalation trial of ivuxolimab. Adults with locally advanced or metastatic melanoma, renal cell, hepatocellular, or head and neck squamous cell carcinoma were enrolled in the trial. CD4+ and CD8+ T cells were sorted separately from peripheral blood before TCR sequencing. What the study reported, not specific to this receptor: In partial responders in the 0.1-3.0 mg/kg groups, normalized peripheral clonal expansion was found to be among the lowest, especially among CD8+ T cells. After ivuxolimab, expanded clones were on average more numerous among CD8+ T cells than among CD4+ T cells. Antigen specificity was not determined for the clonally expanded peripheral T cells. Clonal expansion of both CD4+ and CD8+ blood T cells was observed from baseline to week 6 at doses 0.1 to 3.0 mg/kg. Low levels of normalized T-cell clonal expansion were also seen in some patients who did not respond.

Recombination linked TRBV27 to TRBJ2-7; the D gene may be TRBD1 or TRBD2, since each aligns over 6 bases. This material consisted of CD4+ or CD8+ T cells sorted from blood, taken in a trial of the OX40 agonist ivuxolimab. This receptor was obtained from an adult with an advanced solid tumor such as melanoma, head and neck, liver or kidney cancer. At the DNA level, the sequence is TGTGCCAGCAGTTACGGGGGCGGCTACGAGCAGTACTTC. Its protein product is CASSYGGGYEQYF.